The next 8 T cell receptor beta chains were all read from a single sample in a study of PD-1 blockade in classical Hodgkin lymphoma. Measured with immunoSEQ multiplex PCR; TCRdb has only the in-frame clones, and not every one. In the table there are about 50,000 clones, around 74% of which are singletons. Time point here: cycle 4 day 1 (C4D1), after more than 5 weeks of nivolumab. Each patient relapsed following autologous stem cell transplantation, and prior brentuximab vedotin exposure differed. The material was peripheral blood mononuclear cells (PBMCs), obtained before the fourth cycle of nivolumab. These receptors all stem from a human donor with classical Hodgkin lymphoma.

This clone has just one count. The CDR3 loop reads CASTLWGINEQFF. As DNA, the CDR3 is TGTGCCAGCACCCTTTGGGGAATAAATGAGCAGTTCTTC. J is TRBJ2-1 and V is TRBV28; D not resolved. The CDR3 consists of 13 residues. Trimming took 7 bases from V and 7 from J, leaving 14 bases between them. Germline V gene lookup returns CDR1 MDHEN and CDR2 SYDVKM.

The chain employs TRBV19 and TRBJ2-2; 13 positions match TRBD2. This CDR3 spans 18 amino acids. CDR1 and CDR2 (germline): LNHDA, SQIVND (reference sequence). V lost 6 bases, J lost 6 bases, and 13 bases stayed unmatched. The CDR3: CASSPGTGLAGVAGELFF. CDR3 nucleotide sequence: TGTGCCAGTAGCCCCGGGACCGGACTAGCGGGAGTCGCCGGGGAGCTGTTTTTT.

The V gene is TRBV30, the J gene TRBJ2-7, with D perhaps matching TRBD1 (5 bases). Germline-derived CDR1 and CDR2 are GTSNPN and SVGIG (reference sequence). This CDR3 comprises 12 residues. The V and J ends lost 2 bases and 7 bases respectively, with 12 bases between them. CDR3 residues: CAWSRQGWEQYF. Written as DNA, the CDR3 is TGTGCCTGGAGTAGGCAGGGCTGGGAGCAGTACTTC.

This chain links TRBV29-1 with TRBJ2-1; 11 nucleotides match TRBD2. Per germline, CDR1 SQVTM and CDR2 ANQGSEA. The CDR3 is made up of 15 amino acids. The J segment lost 3 bases and the V segment lost 2 bases, leaving 3 bases of the junction unmatched. Here the CDR3 reads CSVEPLAGDYNEQFF. In nucleotides, the CDR3 is TGCAGCGTTGAACCACTAGCGGGAGACTACAATGAGCAGTTCTTC.

The chain links TRBV9 to TRBJ2-7; D might be TRBD2 (6 bases). Germline lookup yields CDR1 SGDLS and CDR2 YYNGEE. This CDR3 comprises 14 residues. V gave up 0 bases and J gave up 2 bases, with 9 bases separating them. Written as DNA, the CDR3 is TGTGCCAGCAGCGTAGGGGGGGTAACCTACGAGCAGTACTTC. As protein: CASSVGGVTYEQYF.

The chain is built from TRBV4-1 and TRBJ2-5; 16 positions match TRBD2. Germline loops: CDR1 MGHRA, CDR2 YSYEKL. V was clipped by 4 bases and J by 5 bases; unmatched bases: 10. The CDR3 extends over 18 amino acids. The CDR3 loop is CASSRGTSGRAVGETQYF. The CDR3 nucleotides read TGCGCCAGCAGCCGAGGGACTAGCGGGAGGGCCGTTGGGGAGACCCAGTACTTC.

The chain couples TRBV29-1 to TRBJ1-4; possibly TRBD1 for D (5 bases). CDR3 size: 12 residues. The V gene's germline CDR1 is SQVTM and CDR2 ANQGSEA. The CDR3 DNA reads as TGCAGTGTACAGGCGGCGGAGGAAAAACTGTTTTTT. Residues: CSVQAAEEKLFF.

Only one count was recorded for this clone. The rearrangement uses TRBV25-1 and TRBJ2-2, with D unresolved. The V and J ends lost 3 bases and 1 base respectively, with 9 bases between them. The CDR3 is 15 amino acids. Germline V gene lookup returns CDR1 MGHDK and CDR2 SYGVNS. CDR3 region: CASSDMWGNTGELFF. The CDR3 DNA sequence: TGTGCCAGCAGTGATATGTGGGGGAACACCGGGGAGCTGTTTTTT.